This T cell receptor beta chain was captured in a study of blood T cell repertoires in COVID-19. As for the study in general: The United States, Italy and Spain were the sources of the acute and convalescent COVID-19 samples. Sources were T cells, B-cell-depleted T cells, or PBMCs; the material itself was cDNA or gDNA.

TCRdb's copy holds only in-frame clones and misses some; the assay was immunoSEQ multiplex PCR. The data contain about 200,000 clones, approximately 90% of them singletons. This CDR3 comprises 16 residues. Trimming stripped 5 bases from V and 5 bases from J, with 19 bases between. Germline V gene data show CDR1 as KGHSH and CDR2 as LQKENI. This clone was observed a single time. The V call is TRBV18, the J call TRBJ2-4, with D maybe TRBD2 (6 bases). Sequences were obtained from peripheral blood. The TCR originated in a man between 60 and 75 years old who had recovered from COVID-19. The CDR3 DNA reads as TGTGCCAGCTCAAGTCCCCCGGGACTCGGGGAAAACATTCAGTACTTC. It translates to CASSSPPGLGENIQYF.